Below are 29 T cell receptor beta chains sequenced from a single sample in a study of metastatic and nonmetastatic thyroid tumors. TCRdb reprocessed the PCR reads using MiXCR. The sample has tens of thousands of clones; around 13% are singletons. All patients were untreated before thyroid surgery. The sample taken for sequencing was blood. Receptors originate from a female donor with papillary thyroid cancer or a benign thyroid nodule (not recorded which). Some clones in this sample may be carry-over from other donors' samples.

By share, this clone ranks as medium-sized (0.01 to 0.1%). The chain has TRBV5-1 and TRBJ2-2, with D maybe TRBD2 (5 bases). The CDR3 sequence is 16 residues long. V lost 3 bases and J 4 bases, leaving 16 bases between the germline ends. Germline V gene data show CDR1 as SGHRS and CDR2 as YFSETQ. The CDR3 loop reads CASSSPGMRSTGELFF. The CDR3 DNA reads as TGCGCCAGCAGCTCGCCGGGGATGAGGTCCACCGGGGAGCTGTTTTTT.

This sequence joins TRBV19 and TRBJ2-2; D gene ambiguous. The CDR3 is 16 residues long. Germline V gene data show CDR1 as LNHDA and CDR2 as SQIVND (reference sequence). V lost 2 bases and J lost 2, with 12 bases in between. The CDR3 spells CASSIILWGNTGELFF. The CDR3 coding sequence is TGTGCCAGTAGTATAATCCTGTGGGGAAACACCGGGGAGCTGTTTTTT.

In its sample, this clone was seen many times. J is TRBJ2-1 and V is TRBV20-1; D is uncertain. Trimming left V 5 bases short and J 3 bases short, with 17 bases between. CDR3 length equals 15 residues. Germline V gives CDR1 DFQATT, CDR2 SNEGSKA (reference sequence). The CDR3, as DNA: TGCAGTGCTTCCGAACCGGAGAAAGACTACAATGAGCAGTTCTTC. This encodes CSASEPEKDYNEQFF.

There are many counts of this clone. CDR3 bases: TGTGCTCTCTCAGGGGTTAACGACAATGAGCAGTTCTTC. The encoded protein is CALSGVNDNEQFF. The rearrangement uses TRBV30 and TRBJ2-1; TRBD1 is a possible D gene (6 bases). This CDR3 has 13 residues. Per germline, CDR1 GTSNPN and CDR2 SVGIG (reference sequence).

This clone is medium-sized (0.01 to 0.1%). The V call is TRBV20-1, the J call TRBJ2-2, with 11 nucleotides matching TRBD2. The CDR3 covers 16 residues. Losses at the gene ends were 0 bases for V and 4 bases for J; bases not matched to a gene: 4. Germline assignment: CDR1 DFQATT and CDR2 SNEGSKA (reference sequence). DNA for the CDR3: TGCAGTGCTAGAGATCGGCTAGCGGGAGGCACCGGGGAGCTGTTTTTT. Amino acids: CSARDRLAGGTGELFF.

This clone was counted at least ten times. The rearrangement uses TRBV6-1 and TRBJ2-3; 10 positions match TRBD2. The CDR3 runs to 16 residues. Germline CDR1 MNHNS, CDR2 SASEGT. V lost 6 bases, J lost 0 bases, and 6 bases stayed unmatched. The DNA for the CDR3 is TGTGCCAGCAGAACGAGCGGGGGGGTTAGCACAGATACGCAGTATTTT. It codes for CASRTSGGVSTDTQYF.

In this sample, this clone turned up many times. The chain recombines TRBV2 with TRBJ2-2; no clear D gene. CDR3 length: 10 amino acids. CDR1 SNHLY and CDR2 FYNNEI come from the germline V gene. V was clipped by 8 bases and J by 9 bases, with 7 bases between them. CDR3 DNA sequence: TGTGCCAGCCGAGGCTGGGAGCTGTTTTTT. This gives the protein CASRGWELFF.

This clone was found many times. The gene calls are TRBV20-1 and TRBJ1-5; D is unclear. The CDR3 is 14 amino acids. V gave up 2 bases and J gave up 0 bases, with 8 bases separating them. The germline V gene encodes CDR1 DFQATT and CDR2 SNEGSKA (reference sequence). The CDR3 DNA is TGCAGTGCTAGACCGGAACATAGCAATCAGCCCCAGCATTTT. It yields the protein CSARPEHSNQPQHF.

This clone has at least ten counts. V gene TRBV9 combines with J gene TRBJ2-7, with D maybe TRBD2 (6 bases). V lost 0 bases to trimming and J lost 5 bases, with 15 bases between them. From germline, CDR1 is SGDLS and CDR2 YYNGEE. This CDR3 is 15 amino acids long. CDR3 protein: CASSVVEGEGNEQYF. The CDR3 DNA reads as TGTGCCAGCAGCGTAGTGGAGGGAGAGGGAAACGAGCAGTACTTC.

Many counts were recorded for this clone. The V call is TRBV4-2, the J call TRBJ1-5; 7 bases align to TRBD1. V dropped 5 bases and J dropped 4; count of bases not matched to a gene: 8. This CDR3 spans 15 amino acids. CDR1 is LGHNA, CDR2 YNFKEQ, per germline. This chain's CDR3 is CASSSLTGINQPQHF. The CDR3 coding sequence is TGTGCCAGCAGCTCCCTGACAGGGATAAATCAGCCCCAGCATTTT.

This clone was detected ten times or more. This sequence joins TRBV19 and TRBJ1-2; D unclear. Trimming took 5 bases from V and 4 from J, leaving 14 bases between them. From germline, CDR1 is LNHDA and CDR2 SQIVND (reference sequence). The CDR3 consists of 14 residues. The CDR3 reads CASSFYTSPYGYTF. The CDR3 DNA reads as TGTGCCAGTAGTTTCTATACAAGTCCCTATGGCTACACCTTC. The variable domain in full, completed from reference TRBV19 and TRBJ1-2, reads DGGITQSPKYLFRKEGQNVTLSCEQNLNHDAMYWYRQDPGQGLRLIYYSQIVNDFQKGDIAEGYSVSREKKESFPLTVTSAQKNPTAFYLCASSFYTSPYGYTFGSGTRLTVV.

The CDR3: CASSLAAGANEQYF. For the CDR3, the DNA is TGTGCCAGCAGCTTAGCGGCAGGGGCTAACGAGCAGTACTTC. The J gene is TRBJ2-7, the V gene TRBV7-2, with D possibly matching TRBD1 (6 bases). V was cut by 0 bases and J by 5 bases, with 11 bases left in between. The CDR3 is 14 residues long. Per the germline V gene, CDR1 is SGHTA and CDR2 is FQGNSA.

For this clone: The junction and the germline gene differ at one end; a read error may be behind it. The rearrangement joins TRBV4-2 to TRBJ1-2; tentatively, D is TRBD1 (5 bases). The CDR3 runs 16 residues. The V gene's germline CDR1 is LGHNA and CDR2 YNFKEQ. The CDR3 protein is CASSPPPYRPRGGYTF. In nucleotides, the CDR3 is TGTGCGAGCAGCCCGCCGCCGTACAGGCCAAGGGGAGGCTACACCTTC.

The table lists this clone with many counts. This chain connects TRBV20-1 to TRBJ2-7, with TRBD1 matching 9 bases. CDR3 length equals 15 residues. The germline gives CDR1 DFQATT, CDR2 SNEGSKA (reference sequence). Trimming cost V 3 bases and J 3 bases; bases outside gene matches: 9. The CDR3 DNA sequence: TGCAGTGCTAGCCGGACGGACAGGGGTTACTACGAGCAGTACTTC. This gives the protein CSASRTDRGYYEQYF.

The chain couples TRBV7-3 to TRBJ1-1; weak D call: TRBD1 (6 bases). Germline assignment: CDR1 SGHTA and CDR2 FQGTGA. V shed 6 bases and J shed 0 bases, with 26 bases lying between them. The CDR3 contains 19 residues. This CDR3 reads CASSSRQMVQGTLNTEAFF. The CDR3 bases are TGTGCCAGCAGTTCACGCCAGATGGTGCAGGGGACCCTGAACACTGAAGCTTTCTTT.

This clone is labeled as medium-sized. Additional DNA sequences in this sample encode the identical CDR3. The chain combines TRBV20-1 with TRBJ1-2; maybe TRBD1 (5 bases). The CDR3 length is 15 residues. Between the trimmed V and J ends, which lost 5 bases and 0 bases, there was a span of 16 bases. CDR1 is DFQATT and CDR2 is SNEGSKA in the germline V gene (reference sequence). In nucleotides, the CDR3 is TGCAGTGCTCACCGATTTGGCAGGGCTAACTATGGCTACACCTTC. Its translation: CSAHRFGRANYGYTF.

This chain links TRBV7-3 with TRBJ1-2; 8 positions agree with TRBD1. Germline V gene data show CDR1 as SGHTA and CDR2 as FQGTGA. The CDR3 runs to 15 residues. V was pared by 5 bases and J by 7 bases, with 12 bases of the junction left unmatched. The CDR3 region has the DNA TGTGCCAGCAGCCGTAGGACAGGGTGTGGTTGTGGCTACACCTTC. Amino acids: CASSRRTGCGCGYTF.

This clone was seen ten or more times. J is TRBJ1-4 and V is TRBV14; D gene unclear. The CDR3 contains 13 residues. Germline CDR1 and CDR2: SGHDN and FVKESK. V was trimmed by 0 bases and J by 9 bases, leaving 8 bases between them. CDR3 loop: CASSQEGAKKLFF. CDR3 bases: TGTGCCAGCAGCCAAGAGGGAGCGAAAAAACTGTTTTTT.

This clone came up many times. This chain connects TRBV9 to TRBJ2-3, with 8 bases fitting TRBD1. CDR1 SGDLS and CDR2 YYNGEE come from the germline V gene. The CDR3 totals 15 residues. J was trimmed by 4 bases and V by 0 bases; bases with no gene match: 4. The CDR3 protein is CASSVGTGTPDTQYF. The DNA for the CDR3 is TGTGCCAGCAGCGTAGGGACAGGGACCCCAGATACGCAGTATTTT. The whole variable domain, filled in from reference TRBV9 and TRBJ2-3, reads DSGVTQTPKHLITATGQRVTLRCSPRSGDLSVYWYQQSLDQGLQFLIQYYNGEERAKGNILERFSAQQFPDLHSELNLSSLELGDSALYFCASSVGTGTPDTQYFGPGTRLTVL.

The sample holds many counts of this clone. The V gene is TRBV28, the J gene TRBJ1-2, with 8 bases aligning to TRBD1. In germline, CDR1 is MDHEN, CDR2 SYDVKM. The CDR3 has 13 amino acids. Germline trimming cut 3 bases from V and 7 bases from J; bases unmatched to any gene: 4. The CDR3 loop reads CASSLWTGFGYTF. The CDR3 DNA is TGTGCCAGCAGTTTGTGGACAGGGTTTGGCTACACCTTC.

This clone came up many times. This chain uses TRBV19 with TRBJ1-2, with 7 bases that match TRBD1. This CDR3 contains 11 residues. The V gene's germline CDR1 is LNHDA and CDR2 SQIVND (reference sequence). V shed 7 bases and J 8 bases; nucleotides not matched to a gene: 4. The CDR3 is CASKTGVGYTF. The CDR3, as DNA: TGTGCCAGTAAAACAGGGGTCGGCTACACCTTC.

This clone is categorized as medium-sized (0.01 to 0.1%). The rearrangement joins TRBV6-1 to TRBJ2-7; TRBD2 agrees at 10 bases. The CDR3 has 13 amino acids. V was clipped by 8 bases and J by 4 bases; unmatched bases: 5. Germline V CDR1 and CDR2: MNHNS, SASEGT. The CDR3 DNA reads TGTGCCAGCTTCGGGACTAGCGAATACGAGCAGTACTTC. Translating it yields CASFGTSEYEQYF.

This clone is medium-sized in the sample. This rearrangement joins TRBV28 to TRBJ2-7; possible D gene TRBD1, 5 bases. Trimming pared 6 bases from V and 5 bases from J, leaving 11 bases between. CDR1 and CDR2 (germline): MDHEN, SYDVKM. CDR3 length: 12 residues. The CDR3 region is CASSVTRDEQYF. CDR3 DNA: TGTGCCAGCAGCGTAACCAGGGACGAGCAGTACTTC.

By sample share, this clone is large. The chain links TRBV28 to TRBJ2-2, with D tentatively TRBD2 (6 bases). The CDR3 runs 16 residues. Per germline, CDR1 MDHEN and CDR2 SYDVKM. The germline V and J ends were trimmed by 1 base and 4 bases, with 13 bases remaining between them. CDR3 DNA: TGTGCCAGCAGTTTATCGGGGGTAACCCTCACCGGGGAGCTGTTTTTT. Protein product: CASSLSGVTLTGELFF. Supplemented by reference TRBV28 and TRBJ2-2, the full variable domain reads DVKVTQSSRYLVKRTGEKVFLECVQDMDHENMFWYRQDPGLGLRLIYFSYDVKMKEKGDIPEGYSVSREKKERFSLILESASTNQTSMYLCASSLSGVTLTGELFFGEGSRLTVL.

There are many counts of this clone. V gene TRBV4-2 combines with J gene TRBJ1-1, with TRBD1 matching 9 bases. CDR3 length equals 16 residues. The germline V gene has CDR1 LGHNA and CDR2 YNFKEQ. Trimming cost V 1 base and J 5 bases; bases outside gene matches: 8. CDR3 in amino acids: CASSQGGDRDQTEAFF. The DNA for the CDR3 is TGTGCCAGCAGCCAAGGGGGGGACAGGGACCAGACTGAAGCTTTCTTT.

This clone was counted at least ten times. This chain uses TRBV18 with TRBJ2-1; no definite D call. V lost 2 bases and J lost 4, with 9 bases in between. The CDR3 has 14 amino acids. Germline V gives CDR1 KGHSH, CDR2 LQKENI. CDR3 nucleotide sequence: TGTGCCAGCTCACCAACACAGCTATACAATGAGCAGTTCTTC. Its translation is CASSPTQLYNEQFF.

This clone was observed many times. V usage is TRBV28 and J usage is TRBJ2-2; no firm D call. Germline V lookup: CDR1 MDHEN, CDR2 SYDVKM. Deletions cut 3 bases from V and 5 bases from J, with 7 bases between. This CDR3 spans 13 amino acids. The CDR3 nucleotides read TGTGCCAGCAGTTTCCTCTTGACCGGGGAGCTGTTTTTT. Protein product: CASSFLLTGELFF.

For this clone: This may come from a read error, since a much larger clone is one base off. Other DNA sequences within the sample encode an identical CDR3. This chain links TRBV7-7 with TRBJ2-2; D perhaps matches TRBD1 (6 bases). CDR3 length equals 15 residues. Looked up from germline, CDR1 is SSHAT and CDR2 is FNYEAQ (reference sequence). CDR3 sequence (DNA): TGTGCTAGCAGCATGGGGCAGGGGAGCACCGGGGAGCCATTTTTT. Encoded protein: CASSMGQGSTGEPFF.

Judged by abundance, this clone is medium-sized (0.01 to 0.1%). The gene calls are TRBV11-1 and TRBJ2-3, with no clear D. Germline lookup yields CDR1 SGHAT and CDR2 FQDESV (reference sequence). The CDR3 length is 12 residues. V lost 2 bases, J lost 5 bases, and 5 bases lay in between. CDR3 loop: CASSLFVDTQYF. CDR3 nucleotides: TGTGCCAGCAGCTTATTTGTAGATACGCAGTATTTT.